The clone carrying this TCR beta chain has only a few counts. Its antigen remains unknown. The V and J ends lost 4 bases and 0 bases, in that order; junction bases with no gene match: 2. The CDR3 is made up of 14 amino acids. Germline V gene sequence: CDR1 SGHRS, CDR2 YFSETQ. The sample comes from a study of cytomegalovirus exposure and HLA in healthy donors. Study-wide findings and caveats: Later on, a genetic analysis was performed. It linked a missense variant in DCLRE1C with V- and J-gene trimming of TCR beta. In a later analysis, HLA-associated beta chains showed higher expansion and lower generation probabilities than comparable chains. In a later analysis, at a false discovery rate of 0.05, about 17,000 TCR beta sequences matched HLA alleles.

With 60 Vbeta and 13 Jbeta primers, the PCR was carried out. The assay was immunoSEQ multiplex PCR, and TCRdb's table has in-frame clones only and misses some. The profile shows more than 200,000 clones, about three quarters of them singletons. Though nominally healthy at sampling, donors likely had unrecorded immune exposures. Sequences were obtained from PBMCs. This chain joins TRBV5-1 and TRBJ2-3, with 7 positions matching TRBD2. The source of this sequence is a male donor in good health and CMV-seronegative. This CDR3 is CASSVAGSTDTQYF. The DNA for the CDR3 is TGCGCCAGCAGCGTAGCGGGTAGCACAGATACGCAGTATTTT.